The text below deals with one T cell receptor (beta chain). Its specificity is unknown. This record comes from a study of response to subunit inactivated influenza vaccine. TCRdb reprocessed the RT-PCR reads via MiXCR and lists one record per CDR3 protein. The table lists hundreds of thousands of distinct CDR3 sequences, about an eighth of them singletons. J was trimmed by 2 bases and V by 2 bases; bases with no gene match: 11. CDR3 length equals 19 residues. Looked up from germline, CDR1 is MGHRA and CDR2 is YSYEKL. Study-wide points: Authors proposed each seasonal influenza vaccination draws in few new T cells.

This chain joins TRBV4-1 and TRBJ2-3; TRBD2 matches at 12 bases. The receptor was derived from a man aged 50-60 years who received an inactivated influenza vaccine. The material was PBMCs from blood, obtained on the day of vaccination. CDR3 amino acids: CASSQFSSGGATPTDTQYF. CDR3 nucleotide sequence: TGCGCCAGCAGCCAATTCTCTAGCGGGGGGGCCACACCCACAGATACGCAGTATTTT.